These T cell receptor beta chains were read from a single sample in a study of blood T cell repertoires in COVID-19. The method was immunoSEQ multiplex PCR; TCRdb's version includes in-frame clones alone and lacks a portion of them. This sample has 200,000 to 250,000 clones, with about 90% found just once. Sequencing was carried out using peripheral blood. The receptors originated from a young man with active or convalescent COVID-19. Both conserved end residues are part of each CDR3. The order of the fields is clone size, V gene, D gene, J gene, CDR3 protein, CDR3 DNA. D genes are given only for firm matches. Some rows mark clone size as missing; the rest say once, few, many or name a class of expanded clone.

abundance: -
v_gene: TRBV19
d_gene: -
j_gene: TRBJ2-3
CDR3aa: CASSLLGSYTDTQYF
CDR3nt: TGTGCCAGTTCCCTCCTGGGCAGCTACACAGATACGCAGTATTTT

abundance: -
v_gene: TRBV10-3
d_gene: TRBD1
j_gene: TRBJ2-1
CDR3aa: CAISAGQGSNEQFF
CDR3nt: TGTGCCATCAGTGCAGGACAGGGTTCGAATGAGCAGTTCTTC

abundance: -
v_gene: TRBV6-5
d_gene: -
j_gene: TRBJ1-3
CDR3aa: CASSYSHPSSGNTIYF
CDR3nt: TGTGCCAGCAGTTACTCACATCCGTCCTCTGGAAACACCATATATTTT

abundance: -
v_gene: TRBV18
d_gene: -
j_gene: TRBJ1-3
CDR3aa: CASSPPPANSGNTIYF
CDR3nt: TGTGCCAGCTCACCACCTCCCGCGAACTCTGGAAACACCATATATTTT

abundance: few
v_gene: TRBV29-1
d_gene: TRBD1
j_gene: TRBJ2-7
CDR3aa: CSALDREEYEQYF
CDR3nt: TGCAGCGCCCTGGACAGGGAGGAATACGAGCAGTACTTC

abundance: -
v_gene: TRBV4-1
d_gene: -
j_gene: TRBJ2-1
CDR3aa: CASSQLPHEQFF
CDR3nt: TGCGCCAGCAGCCAACTACCCCATGAGCAGTTCTTC

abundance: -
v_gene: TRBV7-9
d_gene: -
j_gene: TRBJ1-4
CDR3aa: CASSLLEKLFF
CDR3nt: TGTGCCAGCAGCTTACTCGAAAAACTGTTTTTT

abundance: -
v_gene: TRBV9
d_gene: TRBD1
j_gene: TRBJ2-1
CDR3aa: CASSAGQAISYNEQFF
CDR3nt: TGTGCCAGCAGCGCCGGACAGGCTATCTCCTACAATGAGCAGTTCTTC

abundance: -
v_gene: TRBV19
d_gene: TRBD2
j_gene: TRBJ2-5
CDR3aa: CASSNGRVGTQYF
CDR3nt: TGTGCCAGTAGTAACGGGAGGGTGGGGACCCAGTACTTC

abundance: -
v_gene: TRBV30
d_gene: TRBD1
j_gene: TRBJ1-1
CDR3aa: CAWAGTGYTEAFF
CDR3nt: TGTGCTTGGGCCGGGACAGGGTACACTGAAGCTTTCTTT

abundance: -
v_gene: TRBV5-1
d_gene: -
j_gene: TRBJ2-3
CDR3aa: CASSLVLASTDTQYF
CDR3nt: TGCGCCAGCAGCTTGGTTCTAGCCAGCACAGATACGCAGTATTTT

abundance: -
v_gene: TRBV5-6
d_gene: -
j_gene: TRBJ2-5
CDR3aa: CASSLALPQETQYF
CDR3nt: TGTGCCAGCAGCTTGGCCCTGCCGCAGGAGACCCAGTACTTC

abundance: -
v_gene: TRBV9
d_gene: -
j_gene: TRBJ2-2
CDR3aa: CASSVVSTGELFF
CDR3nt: TGTGCCAGCAGCGTAGTTAGCACCGGGGAGCTGTTTTTT

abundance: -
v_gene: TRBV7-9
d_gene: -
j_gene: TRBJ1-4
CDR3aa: CASSSQGNEKLFF
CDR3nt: TGTGCCAGCAGCTCACAGGGAAATGAAAAACTGTTTTTT

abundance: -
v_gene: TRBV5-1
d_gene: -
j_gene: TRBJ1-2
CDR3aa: CASSPMRGSIYGYTF
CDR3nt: TGCGCCAGCAGCCCGATGCGGGGCAGCATCTATGGCTACACCTTC

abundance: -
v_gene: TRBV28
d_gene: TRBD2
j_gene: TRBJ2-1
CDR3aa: CASSSPRTSGKQFF
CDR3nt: TGTGCCAGCAGCTCCCCTAGGACTAGCGGAAAGCAGTTCTTC

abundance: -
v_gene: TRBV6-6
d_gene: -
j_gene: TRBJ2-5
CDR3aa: CASSRGQTSETQYF
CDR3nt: TGTGCCAGCAGCCGAGGACAGACCTCAGAGACCCAGTACTTC

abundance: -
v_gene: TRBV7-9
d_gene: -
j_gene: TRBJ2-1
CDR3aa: CASSLVQITYNEQFF
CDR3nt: TGTGCCAGCAGCTTAGTCCAGATTACGTACAATGAGCAGTTCTTC

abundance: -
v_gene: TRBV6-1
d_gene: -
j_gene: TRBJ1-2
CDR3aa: CASSEAVGGSYGYTF
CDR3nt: TGTGCCAGCAGTGAGGCAGTAGGAGGGTCTTATGGCTACACCTTC

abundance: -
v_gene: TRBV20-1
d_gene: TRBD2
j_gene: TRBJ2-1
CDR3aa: CSASTASGTAYNEQFF
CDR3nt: TGCAGTGCTAGTACGGCTAGCGGGACTGCGTACAATGAGCAGTTCTTC

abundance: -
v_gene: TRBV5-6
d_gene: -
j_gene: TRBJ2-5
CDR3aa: CASSFFGETQYF
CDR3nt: TGTGCCAGCAGCTTTTTCGGGGAGACCCAGTACTTC

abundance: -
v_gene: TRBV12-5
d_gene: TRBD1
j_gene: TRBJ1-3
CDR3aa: CASGLPDRGSGNTIYF
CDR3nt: TGTGCTAGTGGTTTACCGGACAGGGGATCTGGAAACACCATATATTTT

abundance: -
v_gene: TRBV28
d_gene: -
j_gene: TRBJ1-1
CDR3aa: CASRRTGNTEAFF
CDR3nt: TGTGCCAGCAGGCGAACAGGGAACACTGAAGCTTTCTTT

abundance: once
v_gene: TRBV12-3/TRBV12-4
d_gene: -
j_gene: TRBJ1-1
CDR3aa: CASSSTQGSEAFF
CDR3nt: TGTGCCAGCAGCTCTACACAGGGCTCTGAAGCTTTCTTT

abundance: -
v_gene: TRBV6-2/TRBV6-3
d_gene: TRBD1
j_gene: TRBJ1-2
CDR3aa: CASSTDSQGAYGYTF
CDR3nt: TGTGCCAGCAGTACCGACTCACAGGGGGCGTATGGCTACACCTTC

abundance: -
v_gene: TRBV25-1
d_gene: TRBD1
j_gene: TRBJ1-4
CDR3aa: CASSDRGTGMSEKLFF
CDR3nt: TGTGCCAGCAGTGATAGGGGGACAGGGATGAGTGAAAAACTGTTTTTT

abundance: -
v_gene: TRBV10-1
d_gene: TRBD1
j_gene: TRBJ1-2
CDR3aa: CASSGIVGTGINGYTF
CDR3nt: TGCGCCAGCAGTGGAATCGTCGGGACAGGGATCAATGGCTACACCTTC

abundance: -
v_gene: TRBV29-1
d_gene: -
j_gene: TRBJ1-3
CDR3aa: CSVRQALPSGNTIYF
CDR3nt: TGCAGCGTCCGACAGGCGCTTCCCTCTGGAAACACCATATATTTT

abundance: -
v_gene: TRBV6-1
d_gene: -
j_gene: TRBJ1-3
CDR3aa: CASSDKTGTGNTIYF
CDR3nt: TGTGCCAGCAGTGACAAAACAGGGACTGGAAACACCATATATTTT

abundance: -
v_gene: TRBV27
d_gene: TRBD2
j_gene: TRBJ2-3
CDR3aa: CASTKGTSGRGTQYF
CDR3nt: TGTGCCAGCACCAAAGGGACTAGCGGGAGAGGTACGCAGTATTTT

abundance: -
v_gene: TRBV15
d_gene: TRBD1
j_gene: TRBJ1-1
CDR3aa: CATSRGGGSMNTEAFF
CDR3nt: TGTGCCACCAGCAGAGGAGGGGGCAGCATGAACACTGAAGCTTTCTTT

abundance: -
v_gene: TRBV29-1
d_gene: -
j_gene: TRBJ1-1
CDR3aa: CSVVARVNTEAFF
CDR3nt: TGCAGCGTGGTGGCGCGGGTGAACACTGAAGCTTTCTTT